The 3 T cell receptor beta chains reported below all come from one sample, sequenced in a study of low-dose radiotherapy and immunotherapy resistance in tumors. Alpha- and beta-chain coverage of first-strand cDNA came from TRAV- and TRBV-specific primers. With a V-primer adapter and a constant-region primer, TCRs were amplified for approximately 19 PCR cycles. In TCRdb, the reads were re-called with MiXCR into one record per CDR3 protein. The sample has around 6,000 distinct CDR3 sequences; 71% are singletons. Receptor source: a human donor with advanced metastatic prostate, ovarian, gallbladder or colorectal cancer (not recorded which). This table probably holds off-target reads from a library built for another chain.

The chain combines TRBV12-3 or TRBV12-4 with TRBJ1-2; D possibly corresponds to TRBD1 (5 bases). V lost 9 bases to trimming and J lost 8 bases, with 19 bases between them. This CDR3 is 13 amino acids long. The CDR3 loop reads CASLAGTRSGYTF. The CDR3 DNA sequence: TGTGCCAGTCTTGCCGGGACCCGTAGCGGCTACACCTTC.

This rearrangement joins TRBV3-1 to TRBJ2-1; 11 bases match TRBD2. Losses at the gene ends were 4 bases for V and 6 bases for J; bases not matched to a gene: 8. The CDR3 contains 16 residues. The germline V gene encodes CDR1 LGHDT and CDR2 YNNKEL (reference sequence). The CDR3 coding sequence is TGTGCCAGCAGCCTTACCGGGACTAGCGGAGCCAATGAGCAGTTCTTC. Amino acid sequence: CASSLTGTSGANEQFF.

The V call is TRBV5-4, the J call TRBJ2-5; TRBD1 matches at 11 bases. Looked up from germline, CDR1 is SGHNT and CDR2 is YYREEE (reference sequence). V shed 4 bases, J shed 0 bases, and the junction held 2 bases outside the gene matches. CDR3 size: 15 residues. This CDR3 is CASSGQGAHQETQYF. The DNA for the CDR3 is TGTGCCAGCAGCGGACAGGGGGCACACCAAGAGACCCAGTACTTC.